These 32 T cell receptor beta chains were sequenced from one sample in a study of T cell responses to AZD1222 COVID-19 vaccine. Generated by immunoSEQ multiplex PCR, the TCRdb table keeps only in-frame clones and is missing some. Of 90,000 to 150,000 clones in the sample, 70% to 90% were seen once. The source material was peripheral blood, sampled 28 days after the second AZD1222 dose. The origin of the receptors is an adult who received the AZD1222 COVID-19 vaccine.

J is TRBJ1-2 and V is TRBV2; D ambiguous. Germline CDR1 SNHLY, CDR2 FYNNEI. This CDR3 region has 14 residues. V was shortened by 0 bases and J by 1 base, with 6 bases between the two germline ends. DNA of the CDR3: TGTGCCAGCAGTGAAGCGCGGGTTAACTATGGCTACACCTTC. Translating it yields CASSEARVNYGYTF.

The rearrangement joins TRBV28 to TRBJ1-2, with a tentative D call TRBD1 (5 bases). V lost 10 bases and J lost 7, with 16 bases in between. This CDR3 contains 12 residues. Germline V gene lookup returns CDR1 MDHEN and CDR2 SYDVKM. The CDR3 region has the DNA TGTGCCACCCTATGGGGGATGGGTGGCTACACCTTC. It codes for CATLWGMGGYTF.

This sequence joins TRBV11-3 and TRBJ1-1, with 8 bases identical to TRBD1. V shed 0 bases, J shed 4 bases, and the junction held 4 bases outside the gene matches. Germline assignment: CDR1 SGHNT and CDR2 YENEEA. This CDR3 has 15 residues. CDR3 bases: TGTGCCAGCAGCTTAGAGCCAGGGGGCTTCACTGAAGCTTTCTTT. This gives the protein CASSLEPGGFTEAFF.

This clone is categorized as medium-sized (0.01 to 0.1%). This chain links TRBV10-2 with TRBJ2-7; D call uncertain. Trimming stripped 0 bases from V and 3 bases from J, with 0 bases between. Germline lookup yields CDR1 WSHSY and CDR2 SAAADI. The CDR3 extends over 11 amino acids. Here the CDR3 reads CASSESYEQYF. CDR3 DNA: TGCGCCAGCAGTGAGTCCTACGAGCAGTACTTC.

This chain joins TRBV6-5 and TRBJ2-7, with D possibly being TRBD2 (6 bases). V dropped 5 bases and J dropped 5 bases, with 16 bases sitting between them. Germline CDR1 is MNHEY and CDR2 is SVGAGI. This CDR3 spans 14 amino acids. DNA for the CDR3: TGTGCCAGCAGTCCCTCGGAGGGCGGGAACGAGCAGTACTTC. Translated, it gives CASSPSEGGNEQYF.

A remark on this clone: Its ends do not fully match the called genes, so a read error is possible. The gene calls are TRBV19 and TRBJ2-7, with D hard to call. The CDR3 runs 13 residues. CDR1 and CDR2 from the germline V gene are LNHDA and SQIVND (reference sequence). The CDR3 nucleotides read TGTGCCAGTAGTATAGATCACGGGTCCCCCTCTTCCTTC. Residues: CASSIDHGSPSSF.

The chain combines TRBV3-1 (or the pseudogene TRBV3-2) with TRBJ1-1; 7 nucleotides match TRBD1. The CDR3 is 14 residues long. The germline V gene encodes CDR1 LGHDT and CDR2 YNNKEL (reference sequence). Trimming cost V 5 bases and J 4 bases; bases outside gene matches: 7. Here the CDR3 reads CASSERGRGTEAFF. The CDR3 nucleotides read TGTGCCAGCAGCGAGAGGGGGCGCGGCACTGAAGCTTTCTTT.

This clone was counted a few times. The chain links TRBV30 to TRBJ1-2; possible D gene TRBD1, 6 bases. From germline, CDR1 is GTSNPN and CDR2 SVGIG (reference sequence). V dropped 0 bases and J dropped 4 bases, with 12 bases sitting between them. This CDR3 comprises 14 residues. CDR3 bases: TGTGCCTGGAGTGTAGGGGGGGTAGGCTATGGCTACACCTTC. It yields the protein CAWSVGGVGYGYTF.

The rearrangement joins TRBV6-5 to TRBJ1-3; 7 bases are a match to TRBD1. Trimming at V came to 6 bases and at J to 0 bases, leaving 5 bases not matched to a gene. The CDR3 consists of 15 residues. The germline V gene encodes CDR1 MNHEY and CDR2 SVGAGI. The CDR3 region is CASSPDRFSGNTIYF. CDR3 DNA sequence: TGTGCCAGCAGCCCGGACAGGTTCTCTGGAAACACCATATATTTT.

This clone was recorded a few times. This chain uses TRBV6-5 with TRBJ2-1; D call uncertain. Germline V gene lookup returns CDR1 MNHEY and CDR2 SVGAGI. This CDR3 comprises 12 residues. Trimming stripped 4 bases from V and 10 bases from J, with 11 bases between. CDR3 loop: CASSLDGYEQFF. The CDR3 region has the DNA TGTGCCAGCAGTTTGGACGGCTACGAGCAGTTCTTC.

The chain joins TRBV9 to TRBJ2-5; 11 bases map to TRBD2. With V trimmed by 4 bases and J by 5 bases, 10 bases remained unmatched. Germline V gene data show CDR1 as SGDLS and CDR2 as YYNGEE. The CDR3 consists of 16 residues. In DNA form, the CDR3 reads TGTGCCAGCAGCCCCGGACCTAGCGGGGGGCGTGAGACCCAGTACTTC. Translation: CASSPGPSGGRETQYF.

V is TRBV15 and J is TRBJ2-1; perhaps TRBD1 as D (6 bases). Germline V gives CDR1 LNHNV, CDR2 YYDKDF (reference sequence). The CDR3 has 13 amino acids. V lost 1 base and J 13 bases, leaving 14 bases between the germline ends. The CDR3 DNA is TGTGCCACCAGCAGAGCAGATGAGGGGGACCAGTTCTTC. Translating it yields CATSRADEGDQFF.

This chain uses TRBV4-2 with TRBJ1-3, with D hard to call. CDR1 LGHNA and CDR2 YNFKEQ come from the germline V gene. The CDR3 sequence is 17 residues long. V lost 1 base to trimming and J lost 2 bases, with 15 bases between them. The CDR3 DNA reads as TGTGCCAGCAGCCAAGGGGGAGTAGAAGGGCCTGGAAACACCATATATTTT. Translating gives CASSQGGVEGPGNTIYF.

A single count supports this clone. The chain joins TRBV18 to TRBJ1-5; no clear D. V was cut by 1 base and J by 1 base, with 5 bases left in between. Germline V gene data show CDR1 as KGHSH and CDR2 as LQKENI. CDR3 length equals 14 residues. CDR3 in amino acids: CASSPHKSNQPQHF. CDR3 coding DNA: TGTGCCAGCTCACCACATAAGAGCAATCAGCCCCAGCATTTT.

The chain is built from TRBV6-1 and TRBJ1-6, with D possibly matching TRBD1 (5 bases). This CDR3 region has 18 residues. With 0 bases removed from V and 3 bases from J, the gap between germline ends came to 15 bases. Germline CDR1 is MNHNS and CDR2 is SASEGT. The CDR3 DNA is TGTGCCAGCAGTGAAGCATCGGGGCAGGCACTCTATAATTCACCCCTCCACTTT. Amino acid sequence: CASSEASGQALYNSPLHF.

The chain carries TRBV4-1 and TRBJ1-3; D unresolved. V lost 1 base and J lost 5, with 12 bases in between. The CDR3 has 15 residues. Germline loops: CDR1 MGHRA, CDR2 YSYEKL. The CDR3 region has the DNA TGCGCCAGCAGCCAAGGGCCTCTCCTACGAAACACCATATATTTT. Its translation is CASSQGPLLRNTIYF.

The V and J genes are TRBV2 and TRBJ1-5, with TRBD1 matching over 11 bases. The germline V gene encodes CDR1 SNHLY and CDR2 FYNNEI. The CDR3 extends over 15 amino acids. The J segment lost 1 base and the V segment lost 5 bases, leaving 1 base of the junction unmatched. In DNA form, the CDR3 reads TGTGCCAGCAGTAGGGACAGGGGGAGCAATCAGCCCCAGCATTTT. Amino acids: CASSRDRGSNQPQHF.

This clone was seen once. The chain has TRBV18 and TRBJ1-2; TRBD1 might be the D (6 bases). The CDR3 spans 18 residues. V was cut by 6 bases and J by 1 base, with 24 bases left in between. The germline V gene encodes CDR1 KGHSH and CDR2 LQKENI. CDR3 loop: CASSPTGPSRGVNYGYTF. The CDR3, as DNA: TGTGCCAGCTCGCCAACAGGGCCCTCCAGGGGCGTTAACTATGGCTACACCTTC.

The V call is TRBV27, the J call TRBJ2-1; 11 positions agree with TRBD1. Germline V gives CDR1 MNHEY, CDR2 SMNVEV (reference sequence). The V segment lost 4 bases and the J segment 9 bases; nucleotides outside the gene matches: 11. The CDR3 length is 16 residues. CDR3 sequence: CASSSRDRGMLSEQFF. The CDR3 coding sequence is TGTGCCAGCAGTTCCCGGGACAGGGGGATGTTAAGTGAGCAGTTCTTC.

This chain uses TRBV9 with TRBJ1-3; possible D gene TRBD1, 5 bases. This CDR3 has 15 amino acids. Germline CDR1 SGDLS, CDR2 YYNGEE. V was cut by 6 bases and J by 0 bases, with 13 bases left in between. CDR3 sequence reads: CASTGDVNSGNTIYF. CDR3 nucleotide sequence: TGTGCCAGCACCGGGGACGTCAACTCTGGAAACACCATATATTTT. Drawing the rest from reference TRBV9 and TRBJ1-3, the complete variable domain is DSGVTQTPKHLITATGQRVTLRCSPRSGDLSVYWYQQSLDQGLQFLIQYYNGEERAKGNILERFSAQQFPDLHSELNLSSLELGDSALYFCASTGDVNSGNTIYFGEGSWLTVV.

The CDR3 protein is CASSQYEEQFF. The CDR3 DNA sequence: TGCGCCAGCAGCCAATACGAGGAGCAGTTCTTC. V and J are TRBV4-1 and TRBJ2-1; D unresolved. Per the germline V gene, CDR1 is MGHRA and CDR2 is YSYEKL. The V end lost 2 bases, the J end lost 10 bases, and 6 bases lay between the germline ends. This CDR3 comprises 11 residues.

V gene TRBV7-2 combines with J gene TRBJ1-5, with unresolved D. This CDR3 contains 14 residues. Looked up from germline, CDR1 is SGHTA and CDR2 is FQGNSA. Trimming shortened V by 5 bases and J by 1 base, and 9 bases separated the two germline ends. CDR3 region: CASSQSSSNQPQHF. The CDR3, as DNA: TGTGCCAGCAGCCAAAGCTCGAGCAATCAGCCCCAGCATTTT.

CDR3 loop: CASRPPHPTNEKLFF. The CDR3 DNA sequence: TGTGCCAGCAGACCTCCCCATCCAACTAATGAAAAACTGTTTTTT. The rearrangement uses TRBV28 and TRBJ1-4; D is unclear. CDR1 is MDHEN, CDR2 SYDVKM, per germline. This CDR3 comprises 15 residues. The V end lost 6 bases, the J end lost 0 bases, and 11 bases lay between the germline ends.

The chain carries TRBV30 and TRBJ2-7, with 8 bases that match TRBD1. Germline CDR1 and CDR2: GTSNPN and SVGIG (reference sequence). This CDR3 contains 12 residues. J gave up 5 bases and V 4 bases, and 4 bases lay outside the gene matches. CDR3 amino acids: CAWTLQGDEQYF. In DNA form, the CDR3 reads TGTGCCTGGACCTTACAGGGGGACGAGCAGTACTTC.

This clone was picked up one time. This chain links TRBV25-1 with TRBJ2-1; 9 bases map to TRBD2. CDR3 length: 15 residues. V dropped 2 bases and J dropped 8; count of bases not matched to a gene: 7. Per germline, CDR1 MGHDK and CDR2 SYGVNS. The CDR3 DNA sequence: TGTGCCAGCAGTGAAGAGGGAGCGGGGGGCGATGAGCAGTTCTTC. This sequence encodes CASSEEGAGGDEQFF.

The chain combines TRBV5-1 with TRBJ2-2; 8 bases match TRBD1. CDR1 and CDR2 (germline): SGHRS, YFSETQ. This CDR3 contains 14 residues. After removal of 3 bases from V and 6 bases from J, the junction contained 4 bases not matched to a gene. The chain's CDR3 is CASSSTGVPGELFF. The CDR3 DNA sequence: TGCGCCAGCAGCTCGACAGGGGTTCCCGGGGAGCTGTTTTTT.

The chain employs TRBV18 and TRBJ1-2; tentative D call: TRBD1 (5 bases). This CDR3 has 12 amino acids. The germline V gene has CDR1 KGHSH and CDR2 LQKENI. V dropped 5 bases and J dropped 8 bases, with 12 bases sitting between them. This chain's CDR3 is CASSSGPLGYTF. The CDR3 DNA sequence: TGTGCCAGCTCATCGGGACCTTTAGGCTACACCTTC.

The chain uses TRBV28 and TRBJ2-3; D call uncertain. With 5 bases removed from V and 0 bases from J, the gap between germline ends came to 6 bases. The germline CDR1 and CDR2 sequences are MDHEN and SYDVKM. This CDR3 has 13 amino acids. CDR3 sequence: CASSTPSTDTQYF. The CDR3 coding sequence is TGTGCCAGCAGTACCCCTAGCACAGATACGCAGTATTTT.

This chain uses TRBV19 with TRBJ1-5; D perhaps matches TRBD1 (6 bases). Germline assignment: CDR1 LNHDA and CDR2 SQIVND (reference sequence). Trimming left V 11 bases short and J 1 base short, with 18 bases between. This CDR3 has 15 amino acids. In DNA, the CDR3 is TGTGCCGCATGGGATCGAGGACAGAGCAATCAGCCCCAGCATTTT. Translating it yields CAAWDRGQSNQPQHF.

The gene calls are TRBV30 and TRBJ1-6; TRBD1 might be the D (5 bases). The CDR3 is 14 amino acids. V was shortened by 3 bases and J by 9 bases, with 15 bases between the two germline ends. Germline values: CDR1 GTSNPN, CDR2 SVGIG (reference sequence). The CDR3 DNA follows: TGTGCCTGGAGCCCCGGGGGGGGGAGTTCACCCCTCCACTTT. It is translated as CAWSPGGGSSPLHF.

This sequence joins TRBV18 and TRBJ1-1; 9 bases align to TRBD1. CDR1 KGHSH and CDR2 LQKENI come from the germline V gene. The CDR3 has 15 residues. J gave up 5 bases and V 3 bases, and 7 bases lay outside the gene matches. In DNA form, the CDR3 reads TGTGCCAGCTCACCCGGACAGGGGCTGAGAACTGAAGCTTTCTTT. It is translated as CASSPGQGLRTEAFF.

The V gene is TRBV11-3, the J gene TRBJ2-1, with D perhaps matching TRBD2 (6 bases). Looked up from germline, CDR1 is SGHNT and CDR2 is YENEEA. The CDR3 totals 13 residues. Trimming left V 6 bases short and J 5 bases short, with 11 bases between. CDR3 residues: CASRAGVNNEQFF. The DNA of the CDR3 is TGTGCCAGCAGAGCGGGCGTAAACAATGAGCAGTTCTTC. Using reference TRBV11-3 and TRBJ2-1 for the parts outside the CDR3, the full variable domain is EAGVVQSPRYKIIEKKQPVAFWCNPISGHNTLYWYLQNLGQGPELLIRYENEEAVDDSQLPKDRFSAERLKGVDSTLKIQPAELGDSAVYLCASRAGVNNEQFFGPGTRLTVL.